These T cell receptor beta chains were read from a single sample in a study of beta chain features in type 1 diabetes. Measured with immunoSEQ multiplex PCR; TCRdb has only the in-frame clones, and not every one. The sample consists of fewer than 400,000 clones, around 7.6% of them appearing once. The specimen sequenced was central memory CD4+ T cells from blood. The receptors come from a woman aged 18-29 years in good health. Both conserved end residues are part of each CDR3. The D gene is left open where the match is weak. Expanded clones get a size class; other rows say once, few or many, or leave the size out.

CDR3nt | CDR3aa | d_gene | j_gene | abundance | v_gene
TGTGCCAGCAGCAAGGGGGTACAGCCAGGCACTGAAGCTTTCTTT | CASSKGVQPGTEAFF | NA | TRBJ1-1 | few | TRBV9
TGTGCCAGCAGCTTAGAGACCAATCAGCCCCAGCATTTT | CASSLETNQPQHF | NA | TRBJ1-5 | many | TRBV11-2
TGTGCCAGCAGCTTGCACAGGGAAGAAGAGACCCAGTACTTC | CASSLHREEETQYF | NA | TRBJ2-5 | NA | TRBV7-2
TGTGCCACCCGACGTAGTACTATCAACGCGAATACCTACGAGCAGTACTTC | CATRRSTINANTYEQYF | NA | TRBJ2-7 | few | TRBV10-3
TGCAGCGTCGTGCCACGAGCCCAAGAGACCCAGTACTTC | CSVVPRAQETQYF | NA | TRBJ2-5 | few | TRBV29-1
TGTGCCAGCAGCTTAGAGGGGGCCTCTAACTATGGCTACACCTTC | CASSLEGASNYGYTF | NA | TRBJ1-2 | NA | TRBV11-2
TGTGCCAGCAGTTCACAACCCGGGACAGGGGACTACGAGCAGTACTTC | CASSSQPGTGDYEQYF | TRBD1 | TRBJ2-7 | few | TRBV6-5
TGTGCCAGCGTAAGGACAGGGCGGGAGACCCAGTACTTC | CASVRTGRETQYF | TRBD1 | TRBJ2-5 | NA | TRBV7-9
TGTGCTAGTGGTTTGGGTGAGGCGAACACCGGGGAGCTGTTTTTT | CASGLGEANTGELFF | NA | TRBJ2-2 | NA | TRBV12-5
TGTGCCAGCAGCTTTGCAGGAAAAGAGACCCAGTACTTC | CASSFAGKETQYF | NA | TRBJ2-5 | few | TRBV5-5
TGTGCCAGCAGTTCACCCAGGAGGGCGACATCCTACGAGCAGTACTTC | CASSSPRRATSYEQYF | NA | TRBJ2-7 | few | TRBV28
TGTGCCAGCAGAGCTACCTCAGGGTCCCCTCAGCCCCAGCATTTT | CASRATSGSPQPQHF | NA | TRBJ1-5 | few | TRBV2
TGCGCCAGCAGTGAAAATAAAGAGACCCAGTACTTC | CASSENKETQYF | NA | TRBJ2-5 | NA | TRBV10-1
TGTGCCAGCAGCCAAGATTTGGGGGACCAAGAGACCCAGTACTTC | CASSQDLGDQETQYF | NA | TRBJ2-5 | few | TRBV4-2
TGTGCCAGCAGCTTACAGGCTAACACTGAAGCTTTCTTT | CASSLQANTEAFF | NA | TRBJ1-1 | NA | TRBV7-8
TGTGCCAGCAGTAGTCAGGGGACTATCACAGATACGCAGTATTTT | CASSSQGTITDTQYF | NA | TRBJ2-3 | few | TRBV27
TGTGCCAGCAGCCAAGCCGGGACAGTTGGCTACACCTTC | CASSQAGTVGYTF | TRBD1 | TRBJ1-2 | NA | TRBV14
TGTGCCAGCAATCGAGGGACCTATGGCTACACCTTC | CASNRGTYGYTF | NA | TRBJ1-2 | few | TRBV2
TGCGCCAGCAGCACCGGGACTAGCGGGAGCCTTAACACAGATACGCAGTATTTT | CASSTGTSGSLNTDTQYF | TRBD2 | TRBJ2-3 | many | TRBV5-1
TGTGCCAGCAGTCTTAGCGCCCACTCCTACAATGAGCAGTTCTTC | CASSLSAHSYNEQFF | NA | TRBJ2-1 | few | TRBV6-6
TGCAGCGTCGCCACAGGATTCAGCAATCAGCCCCAGCATTTT | CSVATGFSNQPQHF | NA | TRBJ1-5 | NA | TRBV29-1
TGTGCCAGCAGTTTAAACTTCAGGGGCAGGGCGAACACCGGGGAGCTGTTTTTT | CASSLNFRGRANTGELFF | NA | TRBJ2-2 | many | TRBV27
TGCGCCAGCAGCCCCGGGACAGGTTCCTACGAGCAGTACTTC | CASSPGTGSYEQYF | TRBD1 | TRBJ2-7 | NA | TRBV5-1
TGCGCCAGCAGCTGGAGCGAGCCTAGCACAGATACGCAGTATTTT | CASSWSEPSTDTQYF | NA | TRBJ2-3 | NA | TRBV5-1
TGTGCCAGCAGGGATTTTGCAGATACGCAGTATTTT | CASRDFADTQYF | NA | TRBJ2-3 | few | TRBV6-5
TGTGCCAGCAGCTTATTCCAAAGAGTAACCGGGGAGCTGTTTTTT | CASSLFQRVTGELFF | NA | TRBJ2-2 | NA | TRBV11-2
TGTGCCAGCAGGGCCGGGACTAGCGGGAGCAACGAGCAGTACTTC | CASRAGTSGSNEQYF | TRBD2 | TRBJ2-7 | few | TRBV2
TGTGCCAGCAGCCCCCGGCCAACGACTAGCACAGATACGCAGTATTTT | CASSPRPTTSTDTQYF | NA | TRBJ2-3 | few | TRBV7-3
TGTGCCAGCAGCCGAAAGATAGCGGGAGCCTACGAGCAGTACTTC | CASSRKIAGAYEQYF | TRBD2 | TRBJ2-7 | few | TRBV7-9
TGTGCCAGCAGTGGGAATAGCGGGAGCCTCTACAATGAGCAGTTCTTC | CASSGNSGSLYNEQFF | TRBD2 | TRBJ2-1 | NA | TRBV2
TGTGCCAGTATCTCATCTAGCGGGAGAGACACCGGGGAGCTGTTTTTT | CASISSSGRDTGELFF | TRBD2 | TRBJ2-2 | NA | TRBV19
TGTGCCAGCAGCTTGGCGTCCGGGTTCACAGATACGCAGTATTTT | CASSLASGFTDTQYF | NA | TRBJ2-3 | NA | TRBV5-6
TGTGCCAGCAGCTTAAATCATTTTGGAGGCTACGAGCAGTACTTC | CASSLNHFGGYEQYF | NA | TRBJ2-7 | NA | TRBV7-3
TGTGCCAGCAGCTTTATTGGGACAGAGACCCGAGCTGGCTACACCTTC | CASSFIGTETRAGYTF | TRBD1 | TRBJ1-2 | few | TRBV7-2
TGTGCCAGCAGCTTGAACCCAGGGAAAGACGGCTACACCTTC | CASSLNPGKDGYTF | NA | TRBJ1-2 | few | TRBV7-2
TGTGCCAGTAAAGCCGGGACACGGAGCTCCTACGAGCAGTACTTC | CASKAGTRSSYEQYF | NA | TRBJ2-7 | NA | TRBV6-5
TGTGCCAGCAGCTTGGGGCAGCAGAACACTGAAGCTTTCTTT | CASSLGQQNTEAFF | NA | TRBJ1-1 | few | TRBV5-4
TGTGCCAGCAGCGCATACTTAGGTGAAGCTTTCTTT | CASSAYLGEAFF | NA | TRBJ1-1 | many | TRBV7-9
TGTGCCAGCAGCTTATCTAGCCGGACTAGCGGGAGACGCACAGATACGCAGTATTTT | CASSLSSRTSGRRTDTQYF | TRBD2 | TRBJ2-3 | few | TRBV11-2
TGTGCCAGCAGTCCCTTATGGGGCGGGGAGCAGTACTTC | CASSPLWGGEQYF | NA | TRBJ2-7 | NA | TRBV6-4
TGTGCCAGCTCACCCCATACTGATTGGGATGAGCAGTTCTTC | CASSPHTDWDEQFF | NA | TRBJ2-1 | few | TRBV18
TGTGCCTGGGGAGGACAGGGAGTTTCTGAAAAACTGTTTTTT | CAWGGQGVSEKLFF | TRBD1 | TRBJ1-4 | many | TRBV7-9
TGTGCCAGCAGCTTAGCAGCTGACGAAAAACTGTTTTTT | CASSLAADEKLFF | NA | TRBJ1-4 | NA | TRBV7-2
TGCGCCAGCAGCCCCGTCCCAGGACTAGCGTGGGATACGCAGTATTTT | CASSPVPGLAWDTQYF | TRBD2 | TRBJ2-3 | NA | TRBV4-1
TGTGCCAGCAGCCTTGGCCCGGGACAGGGCACAGATACGCAGTATTTT | CASSLGPGQGTDTQYF | TRBD1 | TRBJ2-3 | NA | TRBV5-6
TGTGCCAGCAGCTCGGGACTAGGCACAGATACGCAGTATTTT | CASSSGLGTDTQYF | TRBD2 | TRBJ2-3 | NA | TRBV7-9
TGTGCCAGCAGCGTAGGAGGACAGGGAGAGACCCAGTACTTC | CASSVGGQGETQYF | TRBD1 | TRBJ2-5 | few | TRBV9
TGTGCCAGCAGCACTTCCGGGACAGGGCCCTACGAGCAGTACTTC | CASSTSGTGPYEQYF | TRBD1 | TRBJ2-7 | NA | TRBV7-2
TGTGCCAGTAGTATAGGTTACTCCACAGATACGCAGTATTTT | CASSIGYSTDTQYF | NA | TRBJ2-3 | few | TRBV19
TGTGCCAGCAGCTTAGCGGAACCGCGTAACTATGGCTACACCTTC | CASSLAEPRNYGYTF | NA | TRBJ1-2 | few | TRBV11-2